These 15 T cell receptor beta chains were sequenced from one sample in a study of CD8 T cells in Susac syndrome. A quantity of roughly 0.5 to 1 ug RNA underwent reverse transcription using random hexamers. TCRdb reprocessed the immunoSEQ multiplex PCR reads with MiXCR, giving one entry per CDR3 protein. The sample contains around 130,000 distinct CDR3 sequences, about 94% of which appear only once. Sequencing input: CD4+ T cells from PBMCs. Source of these receptors: a human donor with multiple sclerosis.

The V call is TRBV5-6, the J call TRBJ2-1; D is perhaps TRBD1 (6 bases). The CDR3 sequence is 17 residues long. Germline CDR1 reads SGHDT; CDR2 reads YYEEEE. V shed 0 bases and J shed 2 bases, with 15 bases lying between them. CDR3 residues: CASSLAFSRQAYNEQFF. CDR3 nucleotides: TGTGCCAGCAGCTTGGCCTTCTCGAGACAGGCCTACAATGAGCAGTTCTTC.

DNA of the CDR3: TGTGCCTGGAGGGTTGAAGCGGGGGAGTCCTACGAGCAGTACTTC. Encoded protein: CAWRVEAGESYEQYF. The J gene is TRBJ2-7, the V gene TRBV30; 8 positions agree with TRBD2. CDR3 length equals 15 residues. Trimming took 3 bases from V and 1 from J; bases not matched to a gene: 8. Germline-derived CDR1 and CDR2 are GTSNPN and SVGIG (reference sequence).

V usage is TRBV4-2 and J usage is TRBJ2-4; 15 bases map to TRBD2. This CDR3 region has 16 residues. Germline V gene lookup returns CDR1 LGHNA and CDR2 YNFKEQ. J lost 7 bases, V lost 2 bases, and 3 bases had no gene match. As DNA, the CDR3 is TGTGCCAGCAGCCAATCAGGGACTAGCGGGGGGAACATTCAGTACTTC. Amino acids: CASSQSGTSGGNIQYF.

This chain's CDR3 is CASSQDDGRSSYEQYF. CDR3 coding DNA: TGTGCCAGCAGCCAAGATGACGGAAGGAGCTCCTACGAGCAGTACTTC. The chain recombines TRBV4-2 with TRBJ2-7; D gene unclear. From germline, CDR1 is LGHNA and CDR2 YNFKEQ. The CDR3 consists of 16 residues. Trimming left V 0 bases short and J 0 bases short, with 12 bases between.

The chain uses TRBV5-1 and TRBJ2-7; D perhaps matches TRBD1 (6 bases). Per the germline V gene, CDR1 is SGHRS and CDR2 is YFSETQ. The ends were cut back, 5 bases at V and 2 bases at J, with 20 bases in the middle. This CDR3 has 16 residues. Here the CDR3 DNA reads TGCGCCAGCAGGGGGGCCGGACCGAGCGGTGCCTACGAGCAGTACTTC. It is translated as CASRGAGPSGAYEQYF.

This rearrangement joins TRBV7-9 to TRBJ2-7; no firm D call. Germline V gene sequence: CDR1 SEHNR, CDR2 FQNEAQ (reference sequence). CDR3 length equals 14 residues. The V end was cut by 4 bases, the J end by 2 bases, with 12 bases between. CDR3 sequence: CASSSTRHTYEQYF. DNA of the CDR3: TGTGCCAGCAGCTCCACCAGACATACCTACGAGCAGTACTTC.

The rearrangement uses TRBV20-1 and TRBJ1-5, with unresolved D. CDR1 DFQATT and CDR2 SNEGSKA come from the germline V gene (reference sequence). V lost 7 bases and J 3 bases, leaving 10 bases between the germline ends. This CDR3 has 12 amino acids. CDR3 region: CSGRSFNQPQHF. Here the CDR3 DNA reads TGCAGTGGGAGGAGCTTCAATCAGCCCCAGCATTTT.

The genes are TRBV19 and TRBJ1-5; D remains ambiguous. CDR1 is LNHDA and CDR2 is SQIVND in the germline V gene (reference sequence). The ends were cut back, 5 bases at V and 6 bases at J, with 14 bases in the middle. The length of the CDR3 is 14 residues. The CDR3 sequence is CASSYTGVGQPQHF. The DNA of the CDR3 is TGTGCCAGTAGTTATACTGGGGTAGGTCAGCCCCAGCATTTT.

The chain joins TRBV3-1 to TRBJ1-1; a possible D gene is TRBD1 (5 bases). In germline, CDR1 is LGHDT, CDR2 YNNKEL (reference sequence). The V end was cut by 5 bases, the J end by 3 bases, with 19 bases between. The CDR3 runs to 16 residues. In nucleotides, the CDR3 is TGTGCCAGCAGCAAAATAGGGACGGGGGTTTACACTGAAGCTTTCTTT. Protein product: CASSKIGTGVYTEAFF.

V and J are TRBV18 and TRBJ2-2; 8 bases map to TRBD1. The CDR3 runs to 17 residues. CDR1 and CDR2 from the germline V gene are KGHSH and LQKENI. J lost 7 bases, V lost 7 bases, and 17 bases had no gene match. As DNA, the CDR3 is TGTGCCAGCTATACCTTATCCGGACAGGGATCCATCGGGGAGCTGTTTTTT. Protein product: CASYTLSGQGSIGELFF.

This clonotype was observed a single time. The CDR3 sequence: CSVESGFGEKLFF. In DNA form, the CDR3 reads TGCAGCGTTGAATCGGGGTTCGGAGAAAAACTGTTTTTT. The chain has TRBV29-1 and TRBJ1-4; no clear D. Trimming stripped 2 bases from V and 8 bases from J, with 12 bases between. The CDR3 runs 13 residues. In germline, CDR1 is SQVTM, CDR2 ANQGSEA.

The chain uses TRBV20-1 and TRBJ1-5, with TRBD1 matching 7 bases. Germline V gene sequence: CDR1 DFQATT, CDR2 SNEGSKA (reference sequence). CDR3 length: 15 amino acids. V was pared by 0 bases and J by 9 bases, with 11 bases of the junction left unmatched. Here the CDR3 reads CSARDPYSPGGPQHF. In DNA form, the CDR3 reads TGCAGTGCTAGAGATCCGTATAGCCCAGGGGGGCCCCAGCATTTT.

This sequence joins TRBV7-2 and TRBJ2-7; D is perhaps TRBD2 (5 bases). The ends were cut back, 4 bases at V and 2 bases at J, with 15 bases in the middle. This CDR3 has 15 residues. Germline CDR1 reads SGHTA; CDR2 reads FQGNSA. The CDR3: CASSSPHSGTYEQYF. Written as DNA, the CDR3 is TGTGCCAGCAGCTCCCCCCACAGCGGTACCTACGAGCAGTACTTC.

In this sample, this clonotype turned up once. The chain joins TRBV7-9 to TRBJ2-7, with 12 nucleotides matching TRBD2. The CDR3 has 17 amino acids. V shed 7 bases and J 4 bases; nucleotides not matched to a gene: 14. Germline V CDR1 and CDR2: SEHNR, FQNEAQ (reference sequence). CDR3 in amino acids: CASTGSTSSGGAYEQYF. The CDR3 region has the DNA TGTGCCAGCACCGGATCCACCTCTAGCGGGGGGGCGTACGAGCAGTACTTC.

This clonotype was seen just once. V and J are TRBV20-1 and TRBJ1-5; TRBD1 matches at 9 bases. V shed 3 bases and J 6 bases; nucleotides not matched to a gene: 6. The germline V gene encodes CDR1 DFQATT and CDR2 SNEGSKA (reference sequence). This CDR3 region has 14 residues. CDR3 in DNA: TGCAGTGCTAGGGCCGGACAGGGGCTTCAGCCCCAGCATTTT. Protein product: CSARAGQGLQPQHF.